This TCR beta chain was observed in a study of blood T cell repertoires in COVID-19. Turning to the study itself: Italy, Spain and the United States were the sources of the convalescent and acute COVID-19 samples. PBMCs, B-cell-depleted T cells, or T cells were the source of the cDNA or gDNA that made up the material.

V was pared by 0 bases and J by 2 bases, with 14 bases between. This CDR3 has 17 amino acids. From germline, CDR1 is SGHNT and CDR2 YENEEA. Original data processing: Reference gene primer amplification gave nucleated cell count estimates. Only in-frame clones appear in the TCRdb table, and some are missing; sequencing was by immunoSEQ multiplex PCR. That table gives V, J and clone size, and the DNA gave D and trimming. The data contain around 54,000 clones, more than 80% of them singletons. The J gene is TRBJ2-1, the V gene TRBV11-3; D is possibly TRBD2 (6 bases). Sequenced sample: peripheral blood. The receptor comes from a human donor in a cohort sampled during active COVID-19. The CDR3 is CASSLDRQRAPYNEQFF. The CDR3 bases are TGTGCCAGCAGCTTAGATCGGCAGCGGGCGCCCTACAATGAGCAGTTCTTC.